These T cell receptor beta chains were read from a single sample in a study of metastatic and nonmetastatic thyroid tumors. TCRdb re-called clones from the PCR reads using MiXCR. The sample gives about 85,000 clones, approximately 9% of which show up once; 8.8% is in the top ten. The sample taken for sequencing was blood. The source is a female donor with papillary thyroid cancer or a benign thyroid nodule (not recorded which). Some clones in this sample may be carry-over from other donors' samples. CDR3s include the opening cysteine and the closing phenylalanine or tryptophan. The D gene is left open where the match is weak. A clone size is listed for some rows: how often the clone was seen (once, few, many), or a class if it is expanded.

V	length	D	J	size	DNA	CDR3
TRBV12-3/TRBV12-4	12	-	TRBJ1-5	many	TGTGCCAGCAGAACCCCGGATCAGCCCCAGCATTTT	CASRTPDQPQHF
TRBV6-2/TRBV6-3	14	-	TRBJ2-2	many	TGTGCCAGCAGTTTCCCCAGGGACTCCGGGGAGCTGTTTTTT	CASSFPRDSGELFF
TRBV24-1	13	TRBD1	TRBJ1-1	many	TGTGCCACCCGACAGGGGGTGAACACTGAAGCTTTCTTT	CATRQGVNTEAFF
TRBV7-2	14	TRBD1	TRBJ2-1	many	TGTGCCAGCAGGTACAGGGGGCCCTACAATGAGCAGTTCTTC	CASRYRGPYNEQFF
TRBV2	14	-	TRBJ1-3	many	TGTGCCAGCACAGGGTCCACCTCTGGAAACACCATATATTTT	CASTGSTSGNTIYF
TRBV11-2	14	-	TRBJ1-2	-	TGTGCCAGCAGCCCAAACGCCGGCCCCTATGGCTACACCTTC	CASSPNAGPYGYTF
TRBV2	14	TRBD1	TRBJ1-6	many	TGTGCCAGCAGTGGGGACAGGGTGGGTTCACCCCTCCACTTT	CASSGDRVGSPLHF
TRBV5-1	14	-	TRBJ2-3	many	TGCGCCAGCAGCTCGTCTGAGGAGACAGATACGCAGTATTTT	CASSSSEETDTQYF
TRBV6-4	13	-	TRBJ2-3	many	TGTGCCAGCAGTAAGGGAAGCACAGATACGCAGTATTTT	CASSKGSTDTQYF
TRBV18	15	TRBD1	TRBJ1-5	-	TGTGCCAGCTCACGGACAGGGGGAAGAGATCAGCCCCAGCATTTT	CASSRTGGRDQPQHF
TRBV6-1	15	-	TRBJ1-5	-	TGTGCCAGCAGCAATAGGGGAGGGGGCAATCAGCCCCAGCATTTT	CASSNRGGGNQPQHF
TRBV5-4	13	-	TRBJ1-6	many	TGTGCCAGCAGCTTAGAGGAAGGATCACCCCTCCACTTT	CASSLEEGSPLHF
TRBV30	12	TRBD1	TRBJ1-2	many	TGTGCCCGGACAGGGGGCGGCTATGGCTACACCTTC	CARTGGGYGYTF
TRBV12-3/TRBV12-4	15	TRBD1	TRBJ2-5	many	TGTGCCAGCAGTTCCGGGACAGGGGGAGGAGAGACCCAGTACTTC	CASSSGTGGGETQYF
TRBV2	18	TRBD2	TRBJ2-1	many	TGTGCCAGCAGGTTGGGTACTAGCGGGGGACGTACAAGCGGTGAGCAGTTCTTC	CASRLGTSGGRTSGEQFF